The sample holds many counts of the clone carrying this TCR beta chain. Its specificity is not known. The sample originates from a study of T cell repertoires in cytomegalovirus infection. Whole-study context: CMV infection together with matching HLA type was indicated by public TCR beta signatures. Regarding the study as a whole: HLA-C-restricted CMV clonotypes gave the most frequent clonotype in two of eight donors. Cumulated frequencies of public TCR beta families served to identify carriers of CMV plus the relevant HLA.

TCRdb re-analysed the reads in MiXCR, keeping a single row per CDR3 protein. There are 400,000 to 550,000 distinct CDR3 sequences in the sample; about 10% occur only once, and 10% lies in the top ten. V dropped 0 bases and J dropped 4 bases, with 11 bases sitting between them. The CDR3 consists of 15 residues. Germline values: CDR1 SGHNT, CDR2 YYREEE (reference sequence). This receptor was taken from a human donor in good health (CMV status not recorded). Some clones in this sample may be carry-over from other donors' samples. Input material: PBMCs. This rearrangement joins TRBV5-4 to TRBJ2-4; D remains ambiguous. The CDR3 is CASSLEQTPKNIQYF. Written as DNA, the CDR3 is TGTGCCAGCAGCTTGGAACAGACCCCTAAAAACATTCAGTACTTC.